This paragraph covers one TCR beta chain sequence. Its target is unknown. The data are from a study of cytomegalovirus exposure and HLA in healthy donors. Study-wide points: Across donors, sequencing depth was assumed by presence/absence analyses to be roughly uniform. Owing to their indistinguishability, certain V segments, notably TRBV6-2 and TRBV6-3, were excluded. Using a false discovery rate of 0.05, a later analysis showed that about 16,000 TCR beta sequences were associated with HLA alleles.

After removal of 5 bases from V and 8 bases from J, the junction contained 9 bases not matched to a gene. Germline lookup yields CDR1 MDHEN and CDR2 SYDVKM. CDR3 size: 15 residues. The PCR used 60 Vbeta and 13 Jbeta primers. Generated by immunoSEQ multiplex PCR, the TCRdb table keeps only in-frame clones and is missing some. The data contain around 99,000 clones, approximately 80% of them singletons. The chain links TRBV28 to TRBJ2-1, with TRBD2 matching over 10 bases. The sequencing input was PBMCs. The receptor was isolated from a male donor in good health and CMV-seronegative. The CDR3 loop is CASSLRLAGRYEQFF. DNA for the CDR3: TGTGCCAGCAGTCTCCGACTAGCGGGTCGGTATGAGCAGTTCTTC.